Following are 14 T cell receptor beta chains from one sample sequenced in a study of T cell responses to AZD1222 COVID-19 vaccine. Libraries were prepared by immunoSEQ multiplex PCR; TCRdb keeps only in-frame clonotypes and omits some of them. The data hold roughly 170,000 clones, with around 94% observed a single time. The sequences come from peripheral blood, collected 28 days after the second AZD1222 dose. These receptors originate from an adult who received the AZD1222 COVID-19 vaccine.

This chain uses TRBV7-8 with TRBJ1-2; the match to TRBD1 covers 7 bases. V trimming: 5 bases; J trimming: 5 bases; junction bases outside the gene matches: 11. The CDR3 consists of 15 residues. CDR1 SGHVS and CDR2 FQNEAQ come from the germline V gene. CDR3 in DNA: TGTGCCAGCAGCACCAGGGGGGCGAGCGTTTATGGCTACACCTTC. Its protein is CASSTRGASVYGYTF. The whole variable domain, remainder taken from reference TRBV7-8 and TRBJ1-2, is GAGVSQSPRYKVAKRGQDVALRCDPISGHVSLFWYQQALGQGPEFLTYFQNEAQLDKSGLPSDRFFAERPEGSVSTLKIQRTQQEDSAVYLCASSTRGASVYGYTFGSGTRLTVV.

The chain employs TRBV3-1 (or the pseudogene TRBV3-2) and TRBJ2-1; TRBD2 aligns across 8 bases. The CDR3 extends over 16 amino acids. The V gene end was trimmed by 2 bases and the J gene end by 8 bases; junction bases not matched to a gene: 11. CDR1 and CDR2 (germline): LGHDT, YNNKEL (reference sequence). The CDR3 DNA reads TGTGCCAGCAGCCAACGGGGACTAGGAGGGAGGGATGAGCAGTTCTTC. It codes for CASSQRGLGGRDEQFF.

The genes are TRBV3-1 (or the pseudogene TRBV3-2) and TRBJ1-4, with TRBD1 identical over 9 bases. Germline CDR1 and CDR2: LGHDT and YNNKEL (reference sequence). V lost 3 bases, J lost 7 bases, and 3 bases stayed unmatched. The CDR3 is made up of 14 amino acids. The CDR3 coding sequence is TGTGCCAGCAGCCAGGGACAGGGAAGTGAAAAACTGTTTTTT. Its translation is CASSQGQGSEKLFF.

This clone has only a few counts. V usage is TRBV2 and J usage is TRBJ2-3; 8 bases agree with TRBD2. CDR3 length equals 14 residues. Per germline, CDR1 SNHLY and CDR2 FYNNEI. The junction had 3 bases not matched to a gene; V was cut back by 6 bases and J by 1 base. Here the CDR3 reads CASRPGLGTDTQYF. Here the CDR3 DNA reads TGTGCCAGCAGACCGGGACTAGGCACAGATACGCAGTATTTT.

This chain joins TRBV19 and TRBJ2-7; D might be TRBD2 (5 bases). V was trimmed by 6 bases and J by 2 bases, leaving 14 bases between them. Germline V gives CDR1 LNHDA, CDR2 SQIVND (reference sequence). This CDR3 has 14 residues. In DNA form, the CDR3 reads TGTGCCAGTAGGGAGGTCGGGAAGACCTACGAGCAGTACTTC. Its translation: CASREVGKTYEQYF.

The V gene is TRBV10-3, the J gene TRBJ1-2, with 10 bases fitting TRBD1. CDR1 ENHRY and CDR2 SYGVKD come from the germline V gene. The CDR3 contains 16 residues. V gave up 3 bases and J gave up 4 bases; unmatched junction bases: 8. The CDR3 region is CAISDPGTGVRYGYTF. CDR3 sequence (DNA): TGTGCCATCAGTGACCCCGGGACAGGGGTTCGCTATGGCTACACCTTC.

This chain connects TRBV9 to TRBJ1-6; a possible D gene is TRBD1 (6 bases). The CDR3 totals 14 residues. V shed 3 bases and J shed 8 bases, with 12 bases lying between them. Looked up from germline, CDR1 is SGDLS and CDR2 is YYNGEE. For the CDR3, the DNA is TGTGCCAGCAGCGCAACAGGGTCCGATTCACCCCTCCACTTT. It is translated as CASSATGSDSPLHF.

The chain links TRBV9 to TRBJ2-2, with 9 bases lining up with TRBD2. CDR3 length: 17 amino acids. V was clipped by 0 bases and J by 5 bases; unmatched bases: 8. Looked up from germline, CDR1 is SGDLS and CDR2 is YYNGEE. CDR3 nucleotide sequence: TGTGCCAGCAGCGTAGGTTTAGCGGGAGTTTCTACCGGGGAGCTGTTTTTT. Amino acids: CASSVGLAGVSTGELFF. The complete variable domain, with remaining parts taken from reference TRBV9 and TRBJ2-2, reads DSGVTQTPKHLITATGQRVTLRCSPRSGDLSVYWYQQSLDQGLQFLIQYYNGEERAKGNILERFSAQQFPDLHSELNLSSLELGDSALYFCASSVGLAGVSTGELFFGEGSRLTVL.

The chain joins TRBV27 to TRBJ1-6, with TRBD1 identical over 7 bases. V gave up 3 bases and J gave up 12 bases; unmatched junction bases: 17. The CDR3 is 17 residues long. Per germline, CDR1 MNHEY and CDR2 SMNVEV (reference sequence). The CDR3 DNA sequence: TGTGCCAGCAGTTTGGACAAAGACAGGGCTACTGATAAACCCCTCCACTTT. It encodes CASSLDKDRATDKPLHF.

J is TRBJ2-7 and V is TRBV5-1; D could derive from TRBD1 or TRBD2 (5 bases each). The CDR3 has 16 amino acids. Trimming removed 0 bases at V and 0 bases at J, with 13 bases between. CDR1 SGHRS and CDR2 YFSETQ come from the germline V gene. For the CDR3, the DNA is TGCGCCAGCAGCTTGGTCGGGACCCTACTCTCCTACGAGCAGTACTTC. This sequence encodes CASSLVGTLLSYEQYF.

CDR3 nucleotides: TGTGCCACCAGCAGAGGGGGACAGGGAGAGGCGGAGACCCAGTACTTC. Its protein product is CATSRGGQGEAETQYF. The rearrangement joins TRBV15 to TRBJ2-5; 9 nucleotides match TRBD1. CDR1 and CDR2 from the germline V gene are LNHNV and YYDKDF (reference sequence). Germline trimming cut 1 base from V and 5 bases from J; bases unmatched to any gene: 8. The CDR3 loop spans 16 amino acids. Filled out from reference TRBV15 and TRBJ2-5, the complete variable domain reads DAMVIQNPRYQVTQFGKPVTLSCSQTLNHNVMYWYQQKSSQAPKLLFHYYDKDFNNEADTPDNFQSRRPNTSFCFLDIRSPGLGDTAMYLCATSRGGQGEAETQYFGPGTRLLVL.

The chain recombines TRBV11-2 with TRBJ2-1; TRBD2 matches at 8 bases. Trimming took 5 bases from V and 8 from J; bases not matched to a gene: 14. Looked up from germline, CDR1 is SGHAT and CDR2 is FQNNGV. The CDR3 covers 16 residues. The CDR3 is CASSDRLRSGIYEQFF. For the CDR3, the DNA is TGTGCCAGCAGCGACCGGTTACGTAGCGGGATTTATGAGCAGTTCTTC.

This chain uses TRBV9 with TRBJ1-4; D is perhaps TRBD1 (6 bases). CDR1 is SGDLS, CDR2 YYNGEE, per germline. This CDR3 contains 16 residues. V was pared by 2 bases and J by 4 bases, with 15 bases between. The CDR3 DNA reads as TGTGCCAGCAGCGTCAACCCGACAGGTCGTAATGAAAAACTGTTTTTT. Amino acids: CASSVNPTGRNEKLFF.

The chain has TRBV28 and TRBJ2-5; D possibly corresponds to TRBD2 (7 bases). The CDR3 runs 13 residues. The germline CDR1 and CDR2 sequences are MDHEN and SYDVKM. Trimming removed 1 base from V and 10 bases from J, with 13 bases in between. CDR3 nucleotides: TGTGCCAGCAGTTTATTCGGGGGGCTTGGCCAGTACTTC. Amino acids: CASSLFGGLGQYF.